These 13 T cell receptor beta chains came from one sample sequenced in a study of T cells expressing NK-cell markers (TCRdb year 2020). Library preparation employed 5' RACE. Sequencing used an Illumina HiSeq 2000. TCRdb reprocessed the reads, reporting each CDR3 protein sequence once and no DNA. Per the sample table, the count is 130,000 to 150,000 distinct CDR3 sequences. The ten top clones hold roughly 12% of the sample. The source material was blood T cells: a sorted CD56 or NKG2C T cell subset, CD4+ or CD8+ T cells, or bulk PBMC T cells (not recorded which). These receptors were collected from a man between 18 and 35 years old in good health. Donor details come from another sample of the same person, matched by shared clones.

CDR3 sequence: CASSTPPGLNNEQFF. J is TRBJ2-1 and V is TRBV7-2; TCRdb's D gene call, TRBD2, goes unchecked for lack of DNA. From germline, CDR1 is SGHTA and CDR2 FQGNSA. The CDR3 sequence is 15 residues long.

This rearrangement joins TRBV19 to TRBJ2-1. The CDR3 length is 12 residues. The germline gives CDR1 LNHDA, CDR2 SQIVND (reference sequence). CDR3 loop: CASSTVFDEQFF. The variable domain in full, completed from reference TRBV19 and TRBJ2-1, reads DGGITQSPKYLFRKEGQNVTLSCEQNLNHDAMYWYRQDPGQGLRLIYYSQIVNDFQKGDIAEGYSVSREKKESFPLTVTSAQKNPTAFYLCASSTVFDEQFFGPGTRLTVL.

V usage is TRBV4-2 and J usage is TRBJ2-7; TCRdb's D call of TRBD2 is untestable without DNA. Germline values: CDR1 LGHNA, CDR2 YNFKEQ. CDR3 length: 18 residues. The CDR3 is CASSHPETLAGGSYEQYF.

The genes are TRBV29-1 and TRBJ1-2; TCRdb designates TRBD1, a call that cannot be tested without DNA. This CDR3 contains 16 residues. Per the germline V gene, CDR1 is SQVTM and CDR2 is ANQGSEA. The CDR3 is CSVEDFPTGTEYGYTF.

The CDR3 loop reads CASSSSTSGAYNEQFF. The gene calls are TRBV5-1 and TRBJ2-1; TCRdb names TRBD2, which stays unverified in the absence of DNA. The CDR3 runs 16 residues. Germline loops: CDR1 SGHRS, CDR2 YFSETQ. The entire variable domain, with the rest obtained from reference TRBV5-1 and TRBJ2-1, is as follows: KAGVTQTPRYLIKTRGQQVTLSCSPISGHRSVSWYQQTPGQGLQFLFEYFSETQRNKGNFPGRFSGRQFSNSRSEMNVSTLELGDSALYLCASSSSTSGAYNEQFFGPGTRLTVL.

The chain employs TRBV4-3 and TRBJ2-5; the TRBD2 assignment by TCRdb is unverifiable without DNA. The V gene's germline CDR1 is LGHNA and CDR2 YSLEER. The CDR3 length is 15 residues. The CDR3 sequence is CASSQGTSGSSAQYF.

The chain has TRBV18 and TRBJ2-1; the TCRdb D gene call, TRBD2, has no DNA to confirm it. This CDR3 contains 16 residues. Germline-derived CDR1 and CDR2 are KGHSH and LQKENI. The chain's CDR3 is CASSPRAASGIDEQFF.

This chain uses TRBV6-2 or TRBV6-3 with TRBJ2-1; TCRdb gives TRBD1 as the D gene, but with no DNA this cannot be confirmed. CDR1 is MNHEY, CDR2 SVGEGT, per germline. This CDR3 comprises 13 residues. CDR3 amino acids: CASSGGQINEQFF.

The J gene is TRBJ2-2, the V gene TRBV27; TCRdb's D call of TRBD1 is untestable without DNA. CDR1 and CDR2 from the germline V gene are MNHEY and SMNVEV (reference sequence). CDR3 length: 17 amino acids. The CDR3 sequence: CASSPPFGSANTGELFF.

This sequence joins TRBV18 and TRBJ1-5. The CDR3 covers 13 residues. Germline V lookup: CDR1 KGHSH, CDR2 LQKENI. CDR3 sequence: CASATTGNQPQHF.

The CDR3 sequence is CSARDPGTSGYNEQFF. V and J are TRBV20-1 and TRBJ2-1; TCRdb picks TRBD2, but there is no DNA to check that call. This CDR3 is 16 amino acids long. From germline, CDR1 is DFQATT and CDR2 SNEGSKA (reference sequence).

J is TRBJ1-1 and V is TRBV7-9. This CDR3 comprises 14 residues. Germline CDR1 and CDR2: SEHNR and FQNEAQ (reference sequence). CDR3: CASSSPTKGPEAFF.

CDR3 residues: CASSLTSGSGETQYF. V and J are TRBV12-3 or TRBV12-4 and TRBJ2-5; TCRdb proposes TRBD2, but this gene call is untestable without DNA. This CDR3 is built from 15 residues.